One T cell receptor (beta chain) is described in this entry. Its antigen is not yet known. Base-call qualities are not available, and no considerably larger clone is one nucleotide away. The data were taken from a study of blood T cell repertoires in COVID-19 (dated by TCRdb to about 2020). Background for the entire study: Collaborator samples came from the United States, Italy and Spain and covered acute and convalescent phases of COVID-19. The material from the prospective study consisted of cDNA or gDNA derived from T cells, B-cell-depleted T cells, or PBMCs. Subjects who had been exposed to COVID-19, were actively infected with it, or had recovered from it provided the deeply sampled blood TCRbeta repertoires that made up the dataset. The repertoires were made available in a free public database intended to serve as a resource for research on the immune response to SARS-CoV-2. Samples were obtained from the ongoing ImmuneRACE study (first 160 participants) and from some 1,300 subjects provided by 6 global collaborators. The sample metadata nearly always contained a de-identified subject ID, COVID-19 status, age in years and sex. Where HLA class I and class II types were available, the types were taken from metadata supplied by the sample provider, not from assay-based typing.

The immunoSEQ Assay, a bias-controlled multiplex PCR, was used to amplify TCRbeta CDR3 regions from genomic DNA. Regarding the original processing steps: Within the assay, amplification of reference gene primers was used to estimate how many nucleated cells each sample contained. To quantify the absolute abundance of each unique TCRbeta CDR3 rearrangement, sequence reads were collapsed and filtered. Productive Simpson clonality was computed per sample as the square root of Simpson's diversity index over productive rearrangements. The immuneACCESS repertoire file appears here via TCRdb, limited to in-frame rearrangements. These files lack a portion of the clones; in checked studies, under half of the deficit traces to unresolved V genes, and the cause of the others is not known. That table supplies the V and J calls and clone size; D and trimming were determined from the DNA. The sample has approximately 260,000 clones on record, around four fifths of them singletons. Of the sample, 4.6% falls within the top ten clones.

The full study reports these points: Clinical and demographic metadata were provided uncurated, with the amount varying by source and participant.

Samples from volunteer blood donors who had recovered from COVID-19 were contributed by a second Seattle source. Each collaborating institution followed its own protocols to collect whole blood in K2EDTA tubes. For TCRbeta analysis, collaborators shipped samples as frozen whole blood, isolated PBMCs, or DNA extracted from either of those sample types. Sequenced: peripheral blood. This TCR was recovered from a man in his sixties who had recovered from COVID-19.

In nucleotides, the sequence is TGTGCCTGGAGTCCCTCTCCAACGAGAAGCTCCTACGAGCAGTACTTC. Its translation reads: CAWSPSPTRSSYEQYF. The chain is assembled from TRBV30 and TRBJ2-7; the D gene lacks a confident call. CDR1 and CDR2 are drawn from the germline V gene (reference sequence): GTSNPN, SVGIG. V is shortened by 2 bases, J by 0 bases, and the region joining them spans 17 bases. Measured from the cysteine to the phenylalanine, the CDR3 is 16 residues long. Of the read, only the CDR3 DNA is kept; its 48 bases are in frame from base 1.